This T cell receptor beta chain was captured in a study of T cell clonality in common variable immunodeficiency. Study conclusions and caveats: Links between repertoire features and CVID complications were heterogeneity-limited. CVID subjects shared fewer TCRbeta clones than healthy controls did.

This clone was counted many times. The antigen remains unidentified. From the germline J gene comes the end of the CDR3, since the read stops 3 residues before it. The data were produced by immunoSEQ multiplex PCR, yet TCRdb's version contains in-frame clones alone and is incomplete. The profile covers tens of thousands of clones, none occurring a single time. The CDR3 is made up of 18 amino acids. The germline V gene encodes CDR1 SGHRS and CDR2 YFSETQ. Trimming took 2 bases from V and 1 from J; bases not matched to a gene: 9. The TCR sequence derives from a person between 18 and 70 years old in good health. The sample comprised peripheral blood mononuclear cells. This chain connects TRBV5-1 to TRBJ2-2; 9 bases line up with TRBD2. The part of the CDR3 DNA that was read is TGCGCCAGCAGCTTAACGGCGCGGGGGGGCCAGAACACCGGGGAG. Its translation is CASSLTARGGQNTGE. The entire CDR3 reads CASSLTARGGQNTGELFF.